These 24 T cell receptor beta chains came from one sample sequenced in a study of blood T cell repertoires in COVID-19. Data came from immunoSEQ multiplex PCR; TCRdb stores just in-frame clones and leaves some out. The sample has just under 350,000 clones, 75% to 90% seen once. Sequencing used peripheral blood. These TCRs come from a woman aged 45 to 65 with COVID-19, enrolled during active disease.

This clone was detected only a few times. The chain has TRBV11-2 and TRBJ2-7, with D possibly being TRBD1 (5 bases). V lost 7 bases to trimming and J lost 3 bases, with 13 bases between them. The CDR3 is 13 amino acids. CDR1 SGHAT and CDR2 FQNNGV come from the germline V gene. CDR3 residues: CASNSGHHYEQYF. The DNA for the CDR3 is TGTGCCAGCAACAGTGGACACCACTACGAGCAGTACTTC.

The chain joins TRBV4-1 to TRBJ1-3, with unresolved D. Germline V gene sequence: CDR1 MGHRA, CDR2 YSYEKL. Trimming removed 4 bases at V and 4 bases at J, with 20 bases between. The CDR3 contains 17 residues. This CDR3 reads CASSPTESALGGNTIYF. Written as DNA, the CDR3 is TGCGCCAGCAGCCCAACGGAGTCCGCTCTAGGAGGAAACACCATATATTTT.

This clone was seen only once. The J gene is TRBJ2-1, the V gene TRBV5-1, with 12 bases that match TRBD2. CDR1 and CDR2 (germline): SGHRS, YFSETQ. With 4 bases clipped from V and 5 bases from J, the junction kept 7 bases outside the gene matches. This CDR3 contains 16 residues. CDR3 sequence (DNA): TGCGCCAGCAGCAGAGAGCGACTAGCGGGAGACAATGAGCAGTTCTTC. This encodes CASSRERLAGDNEQFF.

CDR3 region: CSAFGQGMGYGYTF. The CDR3, as DNA: TGCAGCGCCTTCGGACAGGGGATGGGCTATGGCTACACCTTC. The chain has TRBV29-1 and TRBJ1-2, with 9 bases fitting TRBD1. The germline V gene has CDR1 SQVTM and CDR2 ANQGSEA. This CDR3 is 14 amino acids long. The V gene end was trimmed by 7 bases and the J gene end by 4 bases; junction bases not matched to a gene: 10.

V gene TRBV5-1 combines with J gene TRBJ2-1, with 7 bases lining up with TRBD1. J was trimmed by 2 bases and V by 1 base; bases with no gene match: 9. The CDR3 is made up of 17 amino acids. Germline CDR1 SGHRS, CDR2 YFSETQ. CDR3 coding DNA: TGCGCCAGCAGCTTGTCAGCCGGGACAGCGACCTACAATGAGCAGTTCTTC. Translated, it gives CASSLSAGTATYNEQFF.

The chain has TRBV7-9 and TRBJ2-7; 9 nucleotides align to TRBD2. Germline lookup yields CDR1 SEHNR and CDR2 FQNEAQ (reference sequence). CDR3 length: 15 amino acids. V trimming: 5 bases; J trimming: 4 bases; junction bases outside the gene matches: 9. As DNA, the CDR3 is TGTGCCAGCAGCCAATCCGGGACTAGCTCGTACGAGCAGTACTTC. Its translation is CASSQSGTSSYEQYF.

This sequence joins TRBV2 and TRBJ1-4, with D possibly being TRBD1 (6 bases). CDR3 length: 16 amino acids. Germline V lookup: CDR1 SNHLY, CDR2 FYNNEI. The V end was cut by 7 bases, the J end by 2 bases, with 17 bases between. The CDR3 coding sequence is TGTGCCAGCATCTATTACAGGGCCAGGACTAATGAAAAACTGTTTTTT. It translates to CASIYYRARTNEKLFF. The full variable domain, completed using reference TRBV2 and TRBJ1-4, is EPEVTQTPSHQVTQMGQEVILRCVPISNHLYFYWYRQILGQKVEFLVSFYNNEISEKSEIFDDQFSVERPDGSNFTLKIRSTKLEDSAMYFCASIYYRARTNEKLFFGSGTQLSVL.

This clone was seen once. The V call is TRBV19, the J call TRBJ1-5; TRBD1 matches at 8 bases. In germline, CDR1 is LNHDA, CDR2 SQIVND (reference sequence). CDR3 length: 15 residues. Trimming cost V 5 bases and J 5 bases; bases outside gene matches: 8. This chain's CDR3 is CASSSRTGWDQPQHF. As DNA, the CDR3 is TGTGCCAGTAGTTCACGGACAGGGTGGGATCAGCCCCAGCATTTT.

The chain combines TRBV5-1 with TRBJ2-1; TRBD2 aligns across 9 bases. Trimming took 4 bases from V and 4 from J; bases not matched to a gene: 9. CDR3 length equals 16 residues. Germline-derived CDR1 and CDR2 are SGHRS and YFSETQ. CDR3 loop: CASSPASGTGYNEQFF. Here the CDR3 DNA reads TGCGCCAGCAGCCCTGCTAGCGGGACGGGGTACAATGAGCAGTTCTTC. Variable domain in full (rest from reference TRBV5-1 and TRBJ2-1): KAGVTQTPRYLIKTRGQQVTLSCSPISGHRSVSWYQQTPGQGLQFLFEYFSETQRNKGNFPGRFSGRQFSNSRSEMNVSTLELGDSALYLCASSPASGTGYNEQFFGPGTRLTVL.

The V gene is TRBV4-2, the J gene TRBJ2-3, with 14 bases aligning to TRBD2. Germline CDR1 reads LGHNA; CDR2 reads YNFKEQ. The CDR3 has 19 residues. V shed 4 bases, J shed 0 bases, and the junction held 9 bases outside the gene matches. CDR3 amino acids: CASSLRSTSGRGSTDTQYF. The CDR3 DNA reads TGTGCCAGCAGCCTCAGGTCGACTAGCGGGAGGGGAAGCACAGATACGCAGTATTTT.

This clone is medium-sized by share. The rearrangement uses TRBV24-1 and TRBJ2-2; the match to TRBD2 covers 8 bases. V trimming: 0 bases; J trimming: 4 bases; junction bases outside the gene matches: 12. The CDR3 has 19 amino acids. The germline gives CDR1 KGHDR, CDR2 SFDVKD. The CDR3, as DNA: TGTGCCACCAGTGATTTGAGGGCCCTTAGCGGGACTACCACCGGGGAGCTGTTTTTT. Translation: CATSDLRALSGTTTGELFF.

The chain is built from TRBV19 and TRBJ1-2, with D possibly TRBD1 on 5 matching bases. The CDR3 consists of 13 residues. Germline CDR1 and CDR2: LNHDA and SQIVND (reference sequence). V was shortened by 5 bases and J by 5 bases, with 12 bases between the two germline ends. The CDR3 region is CASSPQVTYGYTF. CDR3 DNA sequence: TGTGCCAGTAGTCCACAGGTCACTTATGGCTACACCTTC.

This chain links TRBV27 with TRBJ2-1, with D tentatively TRBD1 (6 bases). V was cut by 6 bases and J by 4 bases, with 10 bases left in between. The CDR3 extends over 13 amino acids. In germline, CDR1 is MNHEY, CDR2 SMNVEV (reference sequence). The CDR3 is CASSQQGYNEQFF. In nucleotides, the CDR3 is TGTGCCAGCAGCCAACAGGGATACAATGAGCAGTTCTTC.

J is TRBJ1-5 and V is TRBV5-4; 7 positions agree with TRBD1. Per germline, CDR1 SGHNT and CDR2 YYREEE (reference sequence). With 4 bases clipped from V and 8 bases from J, the junction kept 9 bases outside the gene matches. CDR3 length: 14 amino acids. CDR3 sequence reads: CASSRQGGWEPQHF. The CDR3, as DNA: TGTGCCAGCAGCCGTCAGGGGGGTTGGGAGCCCCAGCATTTT.

The chain couples TRBV10-3 to TRBJ2-7; 7 nucleotides agree with TRBD1. The V and J ends lost 3 bases and 0 bases, in that order; junction bases with no gene match: 5. Germline CDR1 ENHRY, CDR2 SYGVKD. This CDR3 contains 15 residues. The CDR3 region has the DNA TGTGCCATCAGTGAAAGACAGGGACACTCCTACGAGCAGTACTTC. Protein product: CAISERQGHSYEQYF.

There are a few counts of this clone. This rearrangement joins TRBV12-3 or TRBV12-4 to TRBJ1-6; no definite D call. Trimming removed 6 bases at V and 14 bases at J, with 8 bases between. This CDR3 has 10 amino acids. The DNA for the CDR3 is TGTGCCAGCAGCGGTTTGACCCTCCACTTT. It translates to CASSGLTLHF.

The chain employs TRBV5-3 and TRBJ2-2; 13 bases map to TRBD2. TRBV5-3 is sorted into the ORF group, with uncertain function. The CDR3 covers 16 residues. Unmatched junction bases numbered 7, after V lost 5 bases and J lost 6 bases. The CDR3 DNA follows: TGTGCCAGAAGGTTTACTAGCGGGAGGGCCCCCGGGGAGCTGTTTTTT. It is translated as CARRFTSGRAPGELFF.

V is TRBV6-5 and J is TRBJ1-3; D remains ambiguous. Germline CDR1 and CDR2: MNHEY and SVGAGI. Trimming stripped 8 bases from V and 4 bases from J, with 9 bases between. The CDR3 is 12 amino acids. The CDR3, as DNA: TGTGCCAGCGGGAGAGACGGAAACACCATATATTTT. It codes for CASGRDGNTIYF.

The chain links TRBV19 to TRBJ2-5, with 11 bases identical to TRBD2. Looked up from germline, CDR1 is LNHDA and CDR2 is SQIVND (reference sequence). The CDR3 contains 16 residues. The junction had 3 bases not matched to a gene; V was cut back by 1 base and J by 2 bases. The CDR3 DNA follows: TGTGCCAGTAGTATAGTCGGGACTAGCGGTCAAGAGACCCAGTACTTC. The encoded protein is CASSIVGTSGQETQYF.

In its sample, this clone was seen many times. This chain joins TRBV5-1 and TRBJ1-1, with no clear D. Germline V gives CDR1 SGHRS, CDR2 YFSETQ. This CDR3 is built from 14 residues. The V end lost 0 bases, the J end lost 0 bases, and 6 bases lay between the germline ends. The CDR3 spells CASSLDNMNTEAFF. In DNA, the CDR3 is TGCGCCAGCAGCTTGGACAACATGAACACTGAAGCTTTCTTT.

The chain links TRBV3-1 (or the pseudogene TRBV3-2) to TRBJ2-7, with a tentative D call TRBD1 (6 bases). Trimming took off 4 bases at V and 2 bases at J, with 12 bases between the two ends. The CDR3 is 14 amino acids. CDR1 and CDR2 from the germline V gene are LGHDT and YNNKEL (reference sequence). This CDR3 is CASSPGTGPYEQYF. In nucleotides, the CDR3 is TGTGCCAGCAGCCCCGGAACAGGGCCCTACGAGCAGTACTTC.

The chain recombines TRBV29-1 with TRBJ2-7, with TRBD2 matching 11 bases. Trimming cost V 6 bases and J 2 bases; bases outside gene matches: 6. CDR1 is SQVTM and CDR2 is ANQGSEA in the germline V gene. The CDR3 consists of 14 residues. Written as DNA, the CDR3 is TGCAGCGTGGGTAGCGGGAGGGCCCCCTACGAGCAGTACTTC. Its translation: CSVGSGRAPYEQYF.

This chain joins TRBV5-1 and TRBJ2-1, with TRBD1 as a possible D gene (5 bases). Germline CDR1 reads SGHRS; CDR2 reads YFSETQ. The CDR3 spans 15 residues. V dropped 2 bases and J dropped 6 bases, with 15 bases sitting between them. CDR3 residues: CASSFTRATTNEQFF. DNA for the CDR3: TGCGCCAGCAGCTTTACCAGGGCGACGACCAATGAGCAGTTCTTC.

The rearrangement joins TRBV10-1 to TRBJ1-1; 10 nucleotides match TRBD1. CDR1 and CDR2 from the germline V gene are WNHNN and SYGVQD (reference sequence). CDR3 length: 14 residues. The junction had 8 bases not matched to a gene; V was cut back by 2 bases and J by 11 bases. The CDR3: CASSEPTGQGKAFF. The CDR3 bases are TGCGCCAGCAGTGAGCCCACGGGACAGGGGAAGGCTTTCTTT.